A single sample gave rise to the 7 T cell receptor beta chains below, sequenced in a study of blood T cells in healthy people across ages. The use of a sample-barcoded 5' primer and a J-beta primer mix characterized a second PCR of about 6 to 11 cycles. TCRdb reprocessed the 5' RACE reads via MiXCR and lists one record per CDR3 protein. The repertoire includes hundreds of thousands of distinct CDR3 sequences, under 25% of them detected once, and 3.5% to 4% sits in the top ten. Sequencing was performed on blood. The source is a man between 65 and 80 years old in good health.

The chain has TRBV7-2 and TRBJ2-7; 11 nucleotides align to TRBD2. V gave up 3 bases and J gave up 3 bases; unmatched junction bases: 7. Looked up from germline, CDR1 is SGHTA and CDR2 is FQGNSA. The CDR3 spans 16 residues. CDR3 amino acids: CASSLRLAGNVYEQYF. For the CDR3, the DNA is TGTGCCAGCAGCTTGCGACTAGCGGGAAATGTCTACGAGCAGTACTTC.

This clonotype was picked up many times. The chain couples TRBV20-1 to TRBJ2-5, with 10 bases identical to TRBD1. Germline V CDR1 and CDR2: DFQATT, SNEGSKA (reference sequence). Trimming took 5 bases from V and 4 from J; bases not matched to a gene: 10. This CDR3 is built from 15 residues. The CDR3 reads CSAGKTGGIGETQYF. For the CDR3, the DNA is TGCAGTGCTGGAAAGACAGGGGGCATAGGAGAGACCCAGTACTTC.

This clonotype was recorded a few times. The V gene is TRBV15, the J gene TRBJ2-5, with D unresolved. CDR1 LNHNV and CDR2 YYDKDF come from the germline V gene (reference sequence). V dropped 1 base and J dropped 1 base, with 13 bases sitting between them. This CDR3 has 16 amino acids. The DNA of the CDR3 is TGTGCCACCAGCAGAGGAGACCCAGGAGTCCAAGAGACCCAGTACTTC. Protein product: CATSRGDPGVQETQYF. The variable domain in full, with the rest retrieved from reference TRBV15 and TRBJ2-5, is DAMVIQNPRYQVTQFGKPVTLSCSQTLNHNVMYWYQQKSSQAPKLLFHYYDKDFNNEADTPDNFQSRRPNTSFCFLDIRSPGLGDTAMYLCATSRGDPGVQETQYFGPGTRLLVL.

This clonotype was seen a few times. The chain uses TRBV5-1 and TRBJ1-2; 7 bases line up with TRBD1. The J segment lost 4 bases and the V segment lost 4 bases, leaving 7 bases of the junction unmatched. The CDR3 has 14 amino acids. Germline CDR1 reads SGHRS; CDR2 reads YFSETQ. CDR3 sequence reads: CASSVGQDGYGYTF. The CDR3 DNA follows: TGCGCCAGCAGCGTTGGACAGGATGGCTATGGCTACACCTTC.

This clonotype turned up a few times. The rearrangement joins TRBV20-1 to TRBJ2-7, with unresolved D. V shed 0 bases and J shed 0 bases, with 12 bases lying between them. The CDR3 extends over 15 amino acids. CDR1 is DFQATT, CDR2 SNEGSKA, per germline (reference sequence). The CDR3: CSARDGTPSSYEQYF. CDR3 DNA sequence: TGCAGTGCTAGAGACGGAACACCCAGCTCCTACGAGCAGTACTTC.

The chain carries TRBV6-2 or TRBV6-3 and TRBJ1-2; D gene ambiguous. The CDR3 has 15 amino acids. Germline V gene sequence: CDR1 MNHEY, CDR2 SVGEGT. Trimming pared 2 bases from V and 2 bases from J, leaving 12 bases between. The chain's CDR3 is CASSYGGRNNYGYTF. The CDR3 DNA follows: TGTGCCAGCAGTTACGGTGGGCGGAACAACTATGGCTACACCTTC.

This clonotype has a handful of counts. This chain joins TRBV21-1 and TRBJ1-2; whether TRBD1, the table's D call, matches the DNA was not checked. TRBV21-1 is marked as a pseudogene. The CDR3 totals 16 residues. The CDR3 nucleotides are TGTGCCAGCAGCAATCTCCGGGGGCCACTGGGCTATGGCTACACCTTC. It yields the protein CASSNLRGPLGYGYTF.